The 7 T cell receptor beta chains below were found in one sample sequenced in a study of CD8 T cells in Susac syndrome. cDNA came from roughly 0.53 to 1 ug RNA primed by random hexamers. TCRdb reanalysed the immunoSEQ multiplex PCR reads using MiXCR and keeps one entry per CDR3 protein. The sample gives about 160,000 distinct CDR3 sequences, approximately 92% of which show up once; around 0.13% is in the top ten. Sequenced material: CD4+ T cells from PBMCs. The source is a human donor in good health.

This sequence joins TRBV24-1 and TRBJ2-5, with a possible D match to TRBD2 (6 bases). In germline, CDR1 is KGHDR, CDR2 SFDVKD. Trimming left V 3 bases short and J 1 base short, with 11 bases between. This CDR3 region has 15 residues. This CDR3 is CATSDVADIQETQYF. The CDR3 nucleotides read TGTGCCACCAGTGATGTAGCGGACATCCAAGAGACCCAGTACTTC.

The J gene is TRBJ1-4, the V gene TRBV7-9; 11 bases agree with TRBD1. V shed 6 bases and J 8 bases; nucleotides not matched to a gene: 2. The CDR3 covers 13 residues. CDR1 and CDR2 from the germline V gene are SEHNR and FQNEAQ (reference sequence). The CDR3 sequence: CASRRTGGEKLFF. DNA for the CDR3: TGTGCCAGCAGGCGGACAGGGGGCGAAAAACTGTTTTTT.

This clonotype was counted a single time. J is TRBJ1-1 and V is TRBV19, with D uncertain. Trimming shortened V by 3 bases and J by 4 bases, and 9 bases separated the two germline ends. The germline CDR1 and CDR2 sequences are LNHDA and SQIVND (reference sequence). This CDR3 contains 13 residues. CDR3 bases: TGTGCCAGTAGTATTATAGGAGGCACTGAAGCTTTCTTT. Translation gives CASSIIGGTEAFF.

The V call is TRBV2, the J call TRBJ2-5; D is ambiguous. Trimming took 0 bases from V and 5 from J, leaving 16 bases between them. CDR3 size: 16 residues. CDR1 is SNHLY and CDR2 is FYNNEI in the germline V gene. The chain's CDR3 is CASSEAHGAWVETQYF. DNA of the CDR3: TGTGCCAGCAGTGAAGCGCATGGCGCTTGGGTGGAGACCCAGTACTTC.

This chain's CDR3 is CASSLGEGHYQPQHF. The CDR3 DNA reads as TGCGCCAGCAGCTTGGGCGAGGGCCATTATCAGCCCCAGCATTTT. The chain carries TRBV5-1 and TRBJ1-5, with D uncertain. V lost 0 bases and J 5 bases, leaving 12 bases between the germline ends. The CDR3 loop spans 15 amino acids. Germline CDR1 SGHRS, CDR2 YFSETQ.

V usage is TRBV18 and J usage is TRBJ1-1; D unclear. With 2 bases removed from V and 5 bases from J, the gap between germline ends came to 15 bases. Germline CDR1 is KGHSH and CDR2 is LQKENI. There are 15 residues in the CDR3. CDR3 in DNA: TGTGCCAGCTCACCAGATCAAGGGTTGGGGACTGAAGCTTTCTTT. It specifies CASSPDQGLGTEAFF.

The V and J genes are TRBV7-9 and TRBJ2-3; 9 positions agree with TRBD2. V shed 5 bases, J shed 3 bases, and the junction held 12 bases outside the gene matches. CDR1 and CDR2 from the germline V gene are SEHNR and FQNEAQ (reference sequence). This CDR3 is built from 17 residues. CDR3 amino acids: CASSPPGGSGGTDTQYF. DNA for the CDR3: TGTGCCAGCAGCCCCCCGGGTGGTAGCGGGGGTACAGATACGCAGTATTTT.